This T cell receptor (beta chain) was retrieved from a study of post-analysis software for immune sequencing data. CDR3 size: 14 residues. Germline CDR1 and CDR2: SQVTM and ANQGSEA. V was shortened by 4 bases and J by 0 bases, with 10 bases between the two germline ends. About this clonotype itself: The antigen remains undetermined.

The study, taken as a whole, reports: Comparison of patients with controls showed 4 to 6 TRBV segments more frequent in patients, TRBV5-6, TRBV5-1 and TRBV20-1 among them.

cDNA libraries of TCR beta carried unique molecular identifiers. TCRdb redid the calling of the PCR reads with MiXCR, one entry per CDR3 protein. The sample shows 650,000 to 850,000 distinct CDR3 sequences, roughly 58% of them seen only once. The chain combines TRBV29-1 with TRBJ2-4, with D perhaps matching TRBD1 (5 bases). The clonotype was recovered from a girl between 10 and 17 years old with multiple sclerosis. The sequenced sample consisted of blood. CDR3: CSVGGSLAKNIQYF. Here the CDR3 DNA reads TGCAGCGTTGGGGGCAGCCTAGCCAAAAACATTCAGTACTTC.